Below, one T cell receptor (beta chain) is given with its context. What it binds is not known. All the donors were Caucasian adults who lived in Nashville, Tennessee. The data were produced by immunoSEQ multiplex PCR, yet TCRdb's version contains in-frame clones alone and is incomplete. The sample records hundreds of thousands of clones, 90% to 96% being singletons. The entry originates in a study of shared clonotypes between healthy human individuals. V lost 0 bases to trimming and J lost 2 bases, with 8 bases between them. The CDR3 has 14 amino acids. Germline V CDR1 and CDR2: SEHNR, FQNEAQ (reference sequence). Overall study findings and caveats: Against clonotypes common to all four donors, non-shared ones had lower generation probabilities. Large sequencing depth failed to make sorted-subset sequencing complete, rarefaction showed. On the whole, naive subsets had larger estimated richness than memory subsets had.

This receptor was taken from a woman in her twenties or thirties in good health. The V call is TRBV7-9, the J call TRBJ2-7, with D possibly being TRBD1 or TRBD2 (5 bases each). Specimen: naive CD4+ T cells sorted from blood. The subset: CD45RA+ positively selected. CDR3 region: CASSLAPGPYEQYF. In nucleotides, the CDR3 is TGTGCCAGCAGCTTAGCTCCGGGACCCTACGAGCAGTACTTC. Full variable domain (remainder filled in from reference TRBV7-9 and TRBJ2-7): DTGVSQNPRHKITKRGQNVTFRCDPISEHNRLYWYRQTLGQGPEFLTYFQNEAQLEKSRLLSDRFSAERPKGSFSTLEIQRTEQGDSAMYLCASSLAPGPYEQYFGPGTRLTVT.